Listed below are T cell receptor beta chains from one sample, sequenced in a study of blood T cell repertoires in COVID-19. Data came from immunoSEQ multiplex PCR; TCRdb stores just in-frame clones and leaves some out. The table lists about 90,000 clones, over 70% of them singletons. Sequenced sample: peripheral blood. These receptors originate from a man of 80 years or more with active or convalescent COVID-19. CDR3s include the opening cysteine and the closing phenylalanine or tryptophan. The D gene is left open where the match is weak. The size field is filled for only some rows; it gives once, few, many or a size class.

size: -; D: TRBD2; J: TRBJ2-3; V: TRBV28; DNA: TGTGCCAGCAGTCCGCCGGGACTAGCGGGAGGTGGCACAGATACGCAGTATTTT; CDR3: CASSPPGLAGGGTDTQYF
size: -; D: TRBD2; J: TRBJ2-1; V: TRBV9; DNA: TGTGCCAGCAGCTTCATAGCGGGGGTGGGTGAGCAGTTCTTC; CDR3: CASSFIAGVGEQFF
size: few; D: -; J: TRBJ2-7; V: TRBV6-5; DNA: TGTGCCAGCAGTAGGGGTTGGTACGAGCAGTACTTC; CDR3: CASSRGWYEQYF
size: -; D: TRBD1; J: TRBJ2-7; V: TRBV27; DNA: TGTGCCAGCAGTCTACGGACAGGGTGGGAGCAGTACTTC; CDR3: CASSLRTGWEQYF
size: -; D: -; J: TRBJ2-3; V: TRBV4-1; DNA: TGCGCCAGCAGCTGGGGCGGTACTAGCACAGATACGCAGTATTTT; CDR3: CASSWGGTSTDTQYF
size: -; D: TRBD1; J: TRBJ2-2; V: TRBV7-7; DNA: TGTGCCAGCAGCCTTGACAGGGGCTTTGGGGAGCTGTTTTTT; CDR3: CASSLDRGFGELFF
size: -; D: -; J: TRBJ2-7; V: TRBV3-1/TRBV3-2; DNA: TGTGCCAGCAGAGACTCCCGGGCCTACGAGCAGTACTTC; CDR3: CASRDSRAYEQYF
size: -; D: TRBD2; J: TRBJ2-1; V: TRBV11-2; DNA: TGTGCCAGCAGCTTCACCAGACTAGCGGGGGGCAATGAGCAGTTCTTC; CDR3: CASSFTRLAGGNEQFF
size: -; D: TRBD1; J: TRBJ2-6; V: TRBV28; DNA: TGTGCCAGCACCCCGGACAGGGGGGGGTCTGGGGCCAACGTCCTGACTTTC; CDR3: CASTPDRGGSGANVLTF
size: -; D: -; J: TRBJ1-2; V: TRBV5-1; DNA: TGCGCCAGCAGCTTCTCGCGAGATCGGTGGGGCTACACCTTC; CDR3: CASSFSRDRWGYTF
size: -; D: -; J: TRBJ1-3; V: TRBV5-1; DNA: TGCGCCAGCCAGGGTACCTCTGGAAACACCATATATTTT; CDR3: CASQGTSGNTIYF
size: -; D: TRBD1; J: TRBJ1-6; V: TRBV7-2; DNA: TGTGCCAGCAGCCCCCGGGACAGATATAATTCACCCCTCCACTTT; CDR3: CASSPRDRYNSPLHF
size: -; D: TRBD2; J: TRBJ2-1; V: TRBV29-1; DNA: TGCAGCGTGACCGGACTAGCGGGGGGGCACTACAATGAGCAGTTCTTC; CDR3: CSVTGLAGGHYNEQFF
size: -; D: -; J: TRBJ1-1; V: TRBV15; DNA: TGTGCCACCAGCGGGGGGGTGAACACTGAAGCTTTCTTT; CDR3: CATSGGVNTEAFF
size: -; D: TRBD1; J: TRBJ1-2; V: TRBV6-4; DNA: TGTGCCAGCAGTGACTCAGGGACAGGGGGCGATGGCTACACCTTC; CDR3: CASSDSGTGGDGYTF
size: once; D: -; J: TRBJ2-1; V: TRBV3-1/TRBV3-2; DNA: TGTGCCAGCAGCCGAAACCGGAGGGCTGAGCAGTTCTTC; CDR3: CASSRNRRAEQFF
size: -; D: -; J: TRBJ2-7; V: TRBV7-9; DNA: TGTGCCAGCAGCTTAGGACAGGCCTCGGGTAGTATGCTTGTCTACGAGCAGTACTTC; CDR3: CASSLGQASGSMLVYEQYF
size: -; D: TRBD2; J: TRBJ2-1; V: TRBV5-1; DNA: TGCGCCAGCAGCTTGGCGAGGGGCGGGAGTTCCTACAATGAGCAGTTCTTC; CDR3: CASSLARGGSSYNEQFF
size: -; D: -; J: TRBJ1-1; V: TRBV30; DNA: TGTGCCTGGACTAACACACCGAGGGACACTGAAGCTTTCTTT; CDR3: CAWTNTPRDTEAFF
size: -; D: -; J: TRBJ1-3; V: TRBV5-1; DNA: TGCGCCAGCAGCTTCCAGTACCCGACAGGCCCTGGAAACACCATATATTTT; CDR3: CASSFQYPTGPGNTIYF
size: -; D: TRBD1; J: TRBJ1-5; V: TRBV24-1; DNA: TGTGCCACCAGTGATCCAAGGACAGGCCCAGGGCCCCAGCATTTT; CDR3: CATSDPRTGPGPQHF
size: -; D: -; J: TRBJ2-2; V: TRBV6-5; DNA: TGTGCCGCGTGGAGACAGGCAACCAACACCGGGGAGCTGTTTTTT; CDR3: CAAWRQATNTGELFF
size: -; D: -; J: TRBJ1-3; V: TRBV3-1/TRBV3-2; DNA: TGTGCCAGTCAACAGGTCACTCAGGACACCATATATTTT; CDR3: CASQQVTQDTIYF
size: once; D: -; J: TRBJ2-5; V: TRBV3-1/TRBV3-2; DNA: TGTGCCAGCAGCCAAGATAGTCCACAGATCGGTGGGACCCAGTACTTC; CDR3: CASSQDSPQIGGTQYF
size: -; D: -; J: TRBJ2-3; V: TRBV6-2/TRBV6-3; DNA: TGTGCCAGCAGTTTTGGGCGGGGCACAGATACGCAGTATTTT; CDR3: CASSFGRGTDTQYF
size: -; D: TRBD2; J: TRBJ2-3; V: TRBV5-1; DNA: TGCGCCACGTCGGGAGGGCTTAGCACAGATACGCAGTATTTT; CDR3: CATSGGLSTDTQYF
size: once; D: -; J: TRBJ1-1; V: TRBV3-1/TRBV3-2; DNA: TGTGCCAGCAGCCAAGATCATGGAGAAACTGAAGCTTTCTTT; CDR3: CASSQDHGETEAFF
size: few; D: TRBD1; J: TRBJ1-5; V: TRBV6-5; DNA: TGTGCCAGTAAGACAGGGTTGGATCAGCCCCAGCATTTT; CDR3: CASKTGLDQPQHF
size: -; D: TRBD1; J: TRBJ1-1; V: TRBV27; DNA: TGTGCCAGCAGTGTTGGACAGGGCTGGCCCACTGAAGCTTTCTTT; CDR3: CASSVGQGWPTEAFF
size: once; D: -; J: TRBJ2-3; V: TRBV7-2; DNA: TGTGCCAGCTCCGGACAGATTAGCACAGATACGCAGTATTTT; CDR3: CASSGQISTDTQYF
size: once; D: -; J: TRBJ2-7; V: TRBV28; DNA: TGTGCCAGCAGTCGACTAGGCAGTAACGAGCAGTACTTC; CDR3: CASSRLGSNEQYF
size: -; D: -; J: TRBJ2-7; V: TRBV19; DNA: TGTGCCAGTAGCTATGGGACTTCGGGCTACGAGCAGTACTTC; CDR3: CASSYGTSGYEQYF
size: -; D: -; J: TRBJ2-7; V: TRBV4-1; DNA: TGCGCCAGCAGCCAAGTAGGGGTCGACGAGCAGTACTTC; CDR3: CASSQVGVDEQYF
size: -; D: TRBD1; J: TRBJ2-1; V: TRBV27; DNA: TGTGCCAGCACCACCACAGGGGCGAGGAACAATGAGCAGTTCTTC; CDR3: CASTTTGARNNEQFF
size: -; D: -; J: TRBJ2-1; V: TRBV28; DNA: TGTGCCAGCAGATCAGCCGGGACCGGAACTGGGAGGTATGAGCAGTTCTTC; CDR3: CASRSAGTGTGRYEQFF
size: -; D: -; J: TRBJ1-1; V: TRBV18; DNA: TGTGCCAGCTCATCGATAGCCGGGACACAGAACACTGAAGCTTTCTTT; CDR3: CASSSIAGTQNTEAFF
size: -; D: TRBD2; J: TRBJ2-5; V: TRBV5-4; DNA: TGTGCCAGCAGCTTGGCCGGGATAGCGGGGGGTGAAGAGACCCAGTACTTC; CDR3: CASSLAGIAGGEETQYF
size: -; D: TRBD2; J: TRBJ2-4; V: TRBV7-8; DNA: TGTGCCTCAGGGAGGGGCAAAAACATTCAGTACTTC; CDR3: CASGRGKNIQYF
size: once; D: -; J: TRBJ1-5; V: TRBV19; DNA: TGTGCCAGTAGTATAGTTCCGGGAAATAGCAATCAGCCCCAGCATTTT; CDR3: CASSIVPGNSNQPQHF
size: -; D: TRBD1; J: TRBJ1-5; V: TRBV6-7; DNA: TGTGCCAGCAGTTTTTTGGACAGGGTGAACAATCAGCCCCAGCATTTT; CDR3: CASSFLDRVNNQPQHF
size: few; D: -; J: TRBJ1-5; V: TRBV2; DNA: TGTGCCAGCAGTGGAGCCAGGGGTGGAGTTCGCGGTCAGCCCCAGCATTTT; CDR3: CASSGARGGVRGQPQHF
size: once; D: -; J: TRBJ2-4; V: TRBV5-5; DNA: TGTGCCAGCAGCCTCTACGAGGCCCCCAACATTCAGTACTTC; CDR3: CASSLYEAPNIQYF
size: -; D: -; J: TRBJ2-3; V: TRBV10-3; DNA: TGTGCCATCAGTGAGTCCCTCACAGATACGCAGTATTTT; CDR3: CAISESLTDTQYF
size: few; D: TRBD1; J: TRBJ2-1; V: TRBV6-5; DNA: TGTGCCAGCAACCGACCGGGACAGGGGAAAAATGAGCAGTTCTTC; CDR3: CASNRPGQGKNEQFF
size: -; D: -; J: TRBJ2-2; V: TRBV9; DNA: TGTGCCAGCAGCGTCCTCCTTGCTGCGCCCGGGGAGCTGTTTTTT; CDR3: CASSVLLAAPGELFF
size: -; D: TRBD2; J: TRBJ2-1; V: TRBV3-1/TRBV3-2; DNA: TGTGCCAGCAGCCAAGATTTAGCGGGGCCCTACAATGAGCAGTTCTTC; CDR3: CASSQDLAGPYNEQFF
size: -; D: TRBD2; J: TRBJ2-1; V: TRBV7-2; DNA: TGTGCCAGCAGCCTAGAGGGTCTAGCGGACAATGAGCAGTTCTTC; CDR3: CASSLEGLADNEQFF
size: -; D: TRBD1; J: TRBJ1-1; V: TRBV12-5; DNA: TGTGCTAGTGGGGACACCGGGACAGGGGGCCCCTATGGACACACTGAAGCTTTCTTT; CDR3: CASGDTGTGGPYGHTEAFF
size: -; D: -; J: TRBJ1-2; V: TRBV14; DNA: TGTGCCAGCAGCCCCCCTGGAGGGAGGGGTGGCTACACCTTC; CDR3: CASSPPGGRGGYTF
size: -; D: -; J: TRBJ1-2; V: TRBV5-1; DNA: TGCGCCAGCAGCCAGGGACAAACCTATGGCTACACCTTC; CDR3: CASSQGQTYGYTF
size: -; D: -; J: TRBJ2-1; V: TRBV27; DNA: TGTGCCAGCCAGATGCGCGGATTACCCAATGAGCAGTTCTTC; CDR3: CASQMRGLPNEQFF
size: -; D: TRBD2; J: TRBJ2-1; V: TRBV5-1; DNA: TGCGCCAGCAGCTTGAGGCTAGCGGGGTCGGGGGAGCAGTTCTTC; CDR3: CASSLRLAGSGEQFF
size: -; D: TRBD1; J: TRBJ1-1; V: TRBV2; DNA: TGTGCCAGCAGCCAGTACTCAGGGGGAGGCACTGAAGCTTTCTTT; CDR3: CASSQYSGGGTEAFF
size: -; D: TRBD1; J: TRBJ1-1; V: TRBV10-3; DNA: TGTGCCATCAGTGACGGCAGGGGGCACACTGAAGCTTTCTTT; CDR3: CAISDGRGHTEAFF